These 19 T cell receptor beta chains originate from one sample sequenced in a study of molecular identifiers for immune sequencing clone quantification. TCRdb reprocessed the PCR reads via MiXCR and lists one record per CDR3 protein. This sample yields under 75,000 distinct CDR3 sequences, of which about 20% are seen a single time; about 1.5% belongs to the top ten. Sequencing was done on a sample of naive CD8+ T cells from blood, with Jurkat cell RNA spiked in. Described subset: FACS-sorted CD8+CD4-CCR7+CD45RA+ naive T cells. The receptors here all came from a human donor in good health. Some libraries in this study had Jurkat cell RNA spiked in.

About this clonotype: A read error may explain this, as a much larger clone is one base away. The DNA for the CDR3 is TGTGCCAGCAGCTTAGGTTATAGCAATCAGCCCCGGCATTTT. Protein sequence: CASSLGYSNQPRHF. The rearrangement joins TRBV7-9 to TRBJ1-5; no reliable D call. Germline loops: CDR1 SEHNR, CDR2 FQNEAQ (reference sequence). The CDR3 is made up of 14 amino acids.

In the case of this clonotype: Possible read error: a much larger clone is one base away. The conserved closing phenylalanine or tryptophan is absent in this CDR3, likely reflecting a read error. This chain uses TRBV6-6 with TRBJ2-7; 12 bases align to TRBD2. V trimming: 7 bases; J trimming: 4 bases; junction bases outside the gene matches: 5. Per the germline V gene, CDR1 is MNHNY and CDR2 is SVGAGI (reference sequence). The CDR3 loop spans 14 amino acids. CDR3 protein: CASNLLAGGYEQYS. For the CDR3, the DNA is TGTGCCAGCAATCTACTAGCGGGAGGTTACGAGCAGTACTCC.

There are many counts of this clonotype. This chain links TRBV14 with TRBJ2-7; D unclear. Germline CDR1 and CDR2: SGHDN and FVKESK. The CDR3 loop spans 14 amino acids. Between the trimmed V and J ends, which lost 4 bases and 0 bases, there was a span of 10 bases. The CDR3 loop reads CASSLLGGSYEQYF. CDR3 DNA: TGTGCCAGCAGCCTACTGGGTGGCTCCTACGAGCAGTACTTC.

The V and J genes are TRBV7-9 and TRBJ2-1; D may be TRBD2 (6 bases). This CDR3 region has 16 residues. The germline V gene encodes CDR1 SEHNR and CDR2 FQNEAQ (reference sequence). Trimming took off 0 bases at V and 5 bases at J, with 14 bases between the two ends. The CDR3 DNA reads as TGTGCCAGCAGCTTAGCCTTCCCGTCTAGCGACAATGAGCAGTTCTTC. Translating it yields CASSLAFPSSDNEQFF.

Points on this clonotype: With a much larger clone just one base away, this may be a read error. The gene calls are TRBV24-1 and TRBJ1-2; D gene uncertain. Germline lookup yields CDR1 KGHDR and CDR2 SFDVKD. The CDR3 is made up of 12 amino acids. The CDR3 region has the DNA TGTACCACCAGCGCCGGTGGCTATGGCTACACCTTC. Protein: CTTSAGGYGYTF.

This clonotype was counted many times. This chain uses TRBV6-6 with TRBJ2-7, with TRBD1 as a possible D gene (6 bases). Germline assignment: CDR1 MNHNY and CDR2 SVGAGI (reference sequence). The V gene lost 10 bases and the J gene lost 6 bases, with 13 bases spanning the gap. This CDR3 has 11 amino acids. In DNA form, the CDR3 reads TGTGCCACCGAAAAGGGGGTCGAGCAGTACTTC. Protein: CATEKGVEQYF.

With respect to this clonotype: This sequence may be a read error, since a much larger clone differs from it by one base. This sequence joins TRBV2 and TRBJ1-1, with a tentative D call TRBD1 (6 bases). This CDR3 is 15 amino acids long. Germline V lookup: CDR1 SNHLY, CDR2 FYNNEI. This CDR3 is CASKNGRRGNAEAFF. DNA for the CDR3: TGTGCCAGCAAGAATGGACGGAGGGGGAACGCTGAAGCTTTCTTT.

This clonotype has more than one count but fewer than ten. The V and J genes are TRBV15 and TRBJ2-4; unclear D gene. Germline CDR1 and CDR2: LNHNV and YYDKDF (reference sequence). The CDR3 is 14 amino acids. V shed 3 bases and J shed 0 bases, with 6 bases lying between them. CDR3 sequence (DNA): TGTGCCACCAGCAGCGGTCCAGCCAAAAACATTCAGTACTTC. The encoded protein is CATSSGPAKNIQYF.

This clonotype has a count of ten or more. J is TRBJ2-1 and V is TRBV29-1, with 10 positions matching TRBD1. This CDR3 contains 15 residues. V gave up 5 bases and J gave up 12 bases; unmatched junction bases: 16. Germline values: CDR1 SQVTM, CDR2 ANQGSEA. The CDR3 bases are TGCAGCGTTCGATACCGGGACAGGGGTTACGGGGGGCAGTTCTTC. It yields the protein CSVRYRDRGYGGQFF.

CDR3 coding DNA: TGTGCCAGCAGCCAAGGACTAGCGGGACTTACCGGGGAGCTGTTTTTT. Its translation is CASSQGLAGLTGELFF. The chain is built from TRBV27 and TRBJ2-2; 12 nucleotides agree with TRBD2. The CDR3 length is 16 residues. Germline V CDR1 and CDR2: MNHEY, SMNVEV (reference sequence). Trimming at V came to 6 bases and at J to 5 bases, leaving 7 bases not matched to a gene.

In its sample, this clonotype was seen many times. For the CDR3, the DNA is TGTGCCAGCAGTCACCGGACAGGCCCCTACGAGCAGTACTTC. It translates to CASSHRTGPYEQYF. The rearrangement links TRBV27 to TRBJ2-7, with 7 bases aligning to TRBD1. Germline V gives CDR1 MNHEY, CDR2 SMNVEV (reference sequence). The CDR3 contains 14 residues. Trimming removed 5 bases from V and 2 bases from J; junction bases left unmatched: 6.

V usage is TRBV11-2 and J usage is TRBJ2-7; possible D gene TRBD1, 6 bases. The V gene's germline CDR1 is SGHAT and CDR2 FQNNGV. The CDR3 totals 13 residues. Deletions cut 4 bases from V and 1 base from J, with 8 bases between. This chain's CDR3 is CASSWGTSYEQYF. CDR3 DNA sequence: TGTGCCAGCAGCTGGGGGACATCCTACGAGCAGTACTTC.

This clonotype was counted ten times or more. This chain joins TRBV6-1 and TRBJ2-3; D uncertain. The CDR3 sequence is 15 residues long. Germline-derived CDR1 and CDR2 are MNHNS and SASEGT. Trimming took off 5 bases at V and 3 bases at J, with 15 bases between the two ends. The chain's CDR3 is CASSPWTETTDTQYF. DNA for the CDR3: TGTGCCAGCAGTCCCTGGACCGAGACAACAGATACGCAGTATTTT.

This clonotype was recorded many times. The chain employs TRBV5-1 and TRBJ2-5; D ambiguous. The CDR3 loop spans 15 amino acids. Per the germline V gene, CDR1 is SGHRS and CDR2 is YFSETQ. The germline V and J ends were trimmed by 3 bases and 4 bases, with 16 bases remaining between them. The DNA of the CDR3 is TGCGCCAGCAGCTGGCGAACGGCAGGAGTAGAGACCCAGTACTTC. Its protein is CASSWRTAGVETQYF.

This clonotype was recorded a few times. With a much larger clone just one base away, this may be a read error. The missing conserved phenylalanine or tryptophan at the end of this CDR3 makes a read error likely. The chain employs TRBV5-1 and TRBJ1-1, with D possibly being TRBD1 (5 bases). The CDR3 is 14 residues long. Germline CDR1 reads SGHRS; CDR2 reads YFSETQ. V was shortened by 8 bases and J by 3 bases, with 17 bases between the two germline ends. CDR3 nucleotide sequence: TGCGCCAGTATTCTTGACCCCAGGGACACTGAAGCTTTCCTT. The encoded protein is CASILDPRDTEAFL.

The sample holds one count of this clonotype. This may stem from a read error, because a much larger clone lies one nucleotide away. Likely a read error: the CDR3 ends without its conserved phenylalanine or tryptophan. The chain couples TRBV27 to TRBJ1-6, with 7 bases fitting TRBD1. Germline V gene data show CDR1 as MNHEY and CDR2 as SMNVEV (reference sequence). The J segment lost 8 bases and the V segment lost 4 bases, leaving 2 bases of the junction unmatched. The CDR3 covers 13 residues. The DNA of the CDR3 is TGTGCCAGCAGTTCGACAGGGTATTCACCCCTCCACGTT. This gives the protein CASSSTGYSPLHV.

The V call is TRBV19, the J call TRBJ2-1; TRBD2 matches at 12 bases. Germline CDR1 reads LNHDA; CDR2 reads SQIVND (reference sequence). V lost 2 bases to trimming and J lost 7 bases; unmatched junction nucleotides: 6. The CDR3 is 16 amino acids. CDR3 residues: CASSIISLAGGNEQFF. In DNA, the CDR3 is TGTGCCAGTAGTATAATTTCCCTAGCGGGAGGGAATGAGCAGTTCTTC.

This clonotype was seen ten or more times. This CDR3 is CASSSMLQGSGLTYEQYF. CDR3 nucleotides: TGTGCCAGCAGTTCTATGTTACAGGGTTCTGGACTAACCTACGAGCAGTACTTC. This chain joins TRBV6-5 and TRBJ2-7; D may be TRBD1 or TRBD2 (6 bases each). The CDR3 covers 18 residues. Trimming removed 4 bases at V and 2 bases at J, with 24 bases between. Germline V gene sequence: CDR1 MNHEY, CDR2 SVGAGI.

Ten or more counts support this clonotype. The gene calls are TRBV28 and TRBJ2-3; D ambiguous. The germline gives CDR1 MDHEN, CDR2 SYDVKM. Trimming took 5 bases from V and 4 from J, leaving 7 bases between them. There are 12 residues in the CDR3. CDR3 region: CASSLLPDTQYF. The CDR3 nucleotides are TGTGCCAGCAGTCTCCTACCAGATACGCAGTATTTT.